The 29 T cell receptor beta chains presented below share a single source sample, sequenced in a study of naive and memory T cell subsets. Two oligonucleotides, mixed equimolar, formed the beta constant-region primer covering TRBC1 and TRBC2. The ligated cDNA underwent four PCR rounds using SP2 and nested alpha and beta constant-region primers. Each CDR3 protein gets one entry after TCRdb re-called the UMI-ligation and nested PCR reads with MiXCR. The data contain about 23,000 distinct CDR3 sequences, approximately 8.8% of them singletons. The material sequenced was central memory CD8+ T cells from blood. The receptors shown here come from a human donor in good health.

By sample fraction, this clonotype is medium-sized. The chain carries TRBV6-2 or TRBV6-3 and TRBJ2-5; D possibly corresponds to TRBD2 (6 bases). The germline gives CDR1 MNHEY, CDR2 SVGEGT. The V and J ends lost 0 bases and 0 bases respectively, with 20 bases between them. CDR3 length equals 19 residues. The CDR3 coding sequence is TGTGCCAGCAGTTACTCGATTAGCGGACTTGAAACGTACCAAGAGACCCAGTACTTC. As protein: CASSYSISGLETYQETQYF.

The chain combines TRBV29-1 with TRBJ2-7, with a weak D call TRBD1 (6 bases). The CDR3 is made up of 14 amino acids. The V gene lost 0 bases and the J gene lost 3 bases, with 12 bases spanning the gap. Germline CDR1 is SQVTM and CDR2 is ANQGSEA. Here the CDR3 reads CSVEDLARGYEQYF. The DNA for the CDR3 is TGCAGCGTTGAAGATCTGGCCAGGGGCTACGAGCAGTACTTC.

This chain joins TRBV6-1 and TRBJ2-5, with 7 bases aligning to TRBD2. After removal of 2 bases from V and 4 bases from J, the junction contained 7 bases not matched to a gene. Germline assignment: CDR1 MNHNS and CDR2 SASEGT. CDR3 length: 15 residues. DNA of the CDR3: TGTGCCAGCAGTGAATATGGCGGGAGTGGAGAGACCCAGTACTTC. It is translated as CASSEYGGSGETQYF.

This clonotype appeared many times. The rearrangement joins TRBV28 to TRBJ2-1; D is unresolved. With 10 bases removed from V and 0 bases from J, the gap between germline ends came to 16 bases. CDR3 length equals 15 residues. Germline CDR1 and CDR2: MDHEN and SYDVKM. The CDR3 sequence: CATQVQISSYNEQFF. The CDR3 bases are TGTGCCACCCAAGTGCAGATAAGCTCCTACAATGAGCAGTTCTTC.

The chain links TRBV14 to TRBJ2-7, with D hard to call. Germline CDR1 reads SGHDN; CDR2 reads FVKESK. The CDR3 covers 12 residues. V lost 3 bases to trimming and J lost 7 bases, with 10 bases between them. The CDR3 sequence is CASSHTPQEQYF. CDR3 in DNA: TGTGCCAGCAGCCACACCCCTCAAGAGCAGTACTTC.

This clonotype turned up a few times. The chain recombines TRBV11-2 with TRBJ2-2, with 10 bases lining up with TRBD2. J was trimmed by 0 bases and V by 1 base; bases with no gene match: 5. This CDR3 contains 18 residues. Germline-derived CDR1 and CDR2 are SGHAT and FQNNGV. The CDR3 nucleotides read TGTGCCAGCAGCTTAGGGACTAGCGGCCGATCGAACACCGGGGAGCTGTTTTTT. Protein: CASSLGTSGRSNTGELFF.

The genes are TRBV12-5 and TRBJ2-2; D is perhaps TRBD2 (5 bases). This CDR3 is 15 amino acids long. The V end was cut by 6 bases, the J end by 0 bases, with 11 bases between. In germline, CDR1 is LGHNT, CDR2 FRNRAP. DNA for the CDR3: TGTGCTAGTGGCCGAGAGGGAACGAACACCGGGGAGCTGTTTTTT. As protein: CASGREGTNTGELFF. Together with reference TRBV12-5 and TRBJ2-2, the CDR3 gives the full variable domain: DARVTQTPRHKVTEMGQEVTMRCQPILGHNTVFWYRQTMMQGLELLAYFRNRAPLDDSGMPKDRFSAEMPDATLATLKIQPSEPRDSAVYFCASGREGTNTGELFFGEGSRLTVL.

In this sample, this clonotype turned up many times. The V and J genes are TRBV12-3 or TRBV12-4 and TRBJ1-2, with 7 bases fitting TRBD1. V shed 10 bases and J 5 bases; nucleotides not matched to a gene: 4. The length of the CDR3 is 11 residues. CDR3 residues: CATGQAYGYTF. The CDR3 bases are TGTGCCACCGGACAGGCTTATGGCTACACCTTC.

This chain links TRBV6-5 with TRBJ2-1, with D possibly TRBD1 on 6 matching bases. The CDR3 is 13 residues long. CDR1 is MNHEY and CDR2 is SVGAGI in the germline V gene. V was pared by 8 bases and J by 6 bases, with 14 bases between. CDR3 protein: CASGGVGANEQFF. The DNA of the CDR3 is TGTGCCAGCGGGGGTGTGGGGGCCAATGAGCAGTTCTTC.

The V and J genes are TRBV3-1 and TRBJ2-7; 7 bases are shared with TRBD2. Germline V CDR1 and CDR2: LGHDT, YNNKEL (reference sequence). The CDR3 contains 16 residues. Unmatched junction bases numbered 14, after V lost 5 bases and J lost 4 bases. CDR3 residues: CASSWGRAGDPYEQYF. The DNA for the CDR3 is TGTGCCAGCAGCTGGGGTAGGGCGGGAGATCCGTACGAGCAGTACTTC.

The rearrangement joins TRBV6-2 or TRBV6-3 to TRBJ2-7; TRBD1 might be the D (6 bases). This CDR3 spans 15 amino acids. The V end lost 5 bases, the J end lost 2 bases, and 16 bases lay between the germline ends. The germline gives CDR1 MNHEY, CDR2 SVGEGT. CDR3 bases: TGTGCCAGCAGTCCGACCCTGGACAGCCCCTACGAGCAGTACTTC. This gives the protein CASSPTLDSPYEQYF.

This clonotype was observed at least ten times. CDR3 protein: CASRPTGWVEQFF. For the CDR3, the DNA is TGTGCCAGCAGACCGACAGGGTGGGTTGAGCAGTTCTTC. The J gene is TRBJ2-1, the V gene TRBV7-8; 7 nucleotides agree with TRBD1. The CDR3 is 13 residues long. J gave up 9 bases and V 6 bases, and 8 bases lay outside the gene matches. Germline assignment: CDR1 SGHVS and CDR2 FQNEAQ.

The rearrangement joins TRBV28 to TRBJ2-7; D remains unclear. CDR3 length: 14 residues. The V end lost 6 bases, the J end lost 2 bases, and 14 bases lay between the germline ends. Germline values: CDR1 MDHEN, CDR2 SYDVKM. DNA of the CDR3: TGTGCCAGCAGCCAGGACCAGAAGCCCTACGAGCAGTACTTC. Translating gives CASSQDQKPYEQYF.

This clonotype was counted ten times or more. The V call is TRBV20-1, the J call TRBJ2-1; D may be TRBD1 (6 bases). V lost 0 bases and J lost 7, with 16 bases in between. CDR1 is DFQATT and CDR2 is SNEGSKA in the germline V gene (reference sequence). The CDR3 covers 15 residues. The CDR3 sequence is CSARDIRQGWNEQFF. DNA of the CDR3: TGCAGTGCTAGAGACATCCGGCAGGGGTGGAATGAGCAGTTCTTC.

This clonotype has a handful of counts. This rearrangement joins TRBV4-1 to TRBJ2-3, with TRBD2 matching over 9 bases. This CDR3 is built from 15 residues. V shed 4 bases and J 4 bases; nucleotides not matched to a gene: 6. CDR1 and CDR2 from the germline V gene are MGHRA and YSYEKL. The CDR3 spells CASSLTCGRADTQYF. The CDR3 DNA is TGCGCCAGCAGCCTGACGTGCGGGAGGGCAGATACGCAGTATTTT.

In its sample, this clonotype was seen a few times. This sequence joins TRBV4-1 and TRBJ2-3, with D possibly being TRBD2 (5 bases). The germline CDR1 and CDR2 sequences are MGHRA and YSYEKL. CDR3 length: 18 residues. With 0 bases removed from V and 2 bases from J, the gap between germline ends came to 18 bases. The CDR3 nucleotides are TGCGCCAGCAGCCAAGATTCTCATTCCGGGGTTTACACAGATACGCAGTATTTT. It translates to CASSQDSHSGVYTDTQYF.

The chain combines TRBV6-6 with TRBJ2-1; 9 bases match TRBD2. This CDR3 spans 17 amino acids. Unmatched junction bases numbered 10, after V lost 5 bases and J lost 2 bases. The V gene's germline CDR1 is MNHNY and CDR2 SVGAGI (reference sequence). In DNA, the CDR3 is TGTGCCAGCAGTACCCCCAGAGCGGGGGGAACCTACAATGAGCAGTTCTTC. As protein: CASSTPRAGGTYNEQFF.

This clonotype appeared a few times. V usage is TRBV5-1 and J usage is TRBJ2-1, with 7 positions matching TRBD1. Germline CDR1 and CDR2: SGHRS and YFSETQ. The V gene end was trimmed by 4 bases and the J gene end by 8 bases; junction bases not matched to a gene: 6. The CDR3 consists of 13 residues. CDR3 residues: CASSPPTGYEQFF. The CDR3, as DNA: TGCGCCAGCAGCCCACCGACAGGGTATGAGCAGTTCTTC.

This chain uses TRBV6-5 with TRBJ2-6, with unresolved D. V lost 7 bases and J 0 bases, leaving 16 bases between the germline ends. This CDR3 comprises 17 residues. The germline V gene encodes CDR1 MNHEY and CDR2 SVGAGI. CDR3 DNA: TGTGCCAGCACCTACCTCTCGTCCCACTCTGGGGCCAACGTCCTGACTTTC. Its translation is CASTYLSSHSGANVLTF.

Many counts were recorded for this clonotype. The DNA of the CDR3 is TGTGCCAGCAGCTTAGAAAGCAGGCGGGCCGGGGAGCTGTTTTTT. Protein sequence: CASSLESRRAGELFF. V is TRBV7-2 and J is TRBJ2-2, with D possibly TRBD2 on 5 matching bases. Germline V gene data show CDR1 as SGHTA and CDR2 as FQGNSA. Trimming stripped 1 base from V and 6 bases from J, with 12 bases between. The CDR3 length is 15 residues. The full variable domain, in which reference TRBV7-2 and TRBJ2-2 provide the parts outside the CDR3, is GAGVSQSPSNKVTEKGKDVELRCDPISGHTALYWYRQSLGQGLEFLIYFQGNSAPDKSGLPSDRFSAERTGGSVSTLTIQRTQQEDSAVYLCASSLESRRAGELFFGEGSRLTVL.

This clonotype came up many times. CDR3 region: CSVEVQGCSEKLFF. The CDR3 nucleotides are TGCAGCGTTGAAGTCCAGGGCTGTAGTGAAAAACTGTTTTTT. V usage is TRBV29-1 and J usage is TRBJ1-4; D is perhaps TRBD1 (5 bases). In germline, CDR1 is SQVTM, CDR2 ANQGSEA. The germline V and J ends were trimmed by 1 base and 7 bases, with 13 bases remaining between them. The length of the CDR3 is 14 residues. Combining the CDR3 with reference TRBV29-1 and TRBJ1-4 gives the whole variable domain SAVISQKPSRDICQRGTSLTIQCQVDSQVTMMFWYRQQPGQSLTLIATANQGSEATYESGFVIDKFPISRPNLTFSTLTVSNMSPEDSSIYLCSVEVQGCSEKLFFGSGTQLSVL.

The rearrangement links TRBV7-8 to TRBJ2-7; a possible D gene is TRBD2 (6 bases). The germline gives CDR1 SGHVS, CDR2 FQNEAQ. This CDR3 contains 14 residues. V gave up 7 bases and J gave up 4 bases, with 17 bases separating them. CDR3 sequence (DNA): TGTGCCAGCATCCCCGAGGTAGCGGATTACGAGCAGTACTTC. Amino acid sequence: CASIPEVADYEQYF.

This clonotype was found many times. The V and J genes are TRBV10-3 and TRBJ2-1, with D maybe TRBD2 (6 bases). This CDR3 is 18 amino acids long. CDR1 and CDR2 (germline): ENHRY, SYGVKD. Trimming removed 4 bases at V and 9 bases at J, with 28 bases between. The CDR3 bases are TGTGCCATCAGTGTTAAGGGGCTGGGCGGGAAATTAGGATTTGAGCAGTTCTTC. Encoded protein: CAISVKGLGGKLGFEQFF.

This chain uses TRBV9 with TRBJ1-1; D uncertain. V lost 3 bases, J lost 1 base, and 7 bases lay in between. Per germline, CDR1 SGDLS and CDR2 YYNGEE. The CDR3 has 13 residues. The CDR3 protein is CASSELRNTEAFF. The CDR3 DNA sequence: TGTGCCAGCAGCGAACTGAGGAACACTGAAGCTTTCTTT.

This clonotype was seen ten or more times. CDR3 residues: CASSGVRSLVSDTQYF. Here the CDR3 DNA reads TGTGCCAGCAGCGGAGTTAGGTCCTTAGTGTCAGATACGCAGTATTTT. This chain connects TRBV7-6 to TRBJ2-3; D uncertain. In germline, CDR1 is SGHVS, CDR2 FNYEAQ. The V and J ends lost 5 bases and 4 bases respectively, with 19 bases between them. The CDR3 loop spans 16 amino acids.

This clonotype has just a few counts. This chain's CDR3 is CASRPGTIDSPLHF. CDR3 DNA: TGTGCCAGCAGACCCGGGACAATAGATTCACCCCTCCACTTT. V usage is TRBV27 and J usage is TRBJ1-6, with D possibly TRBD1 on 6 matching bases. The V and J ends lost 6 bases and 8 bases respectively, with 14 bases between them. Germline V gene lookup returns CDR1 MNHEY and CDR2 SMNVEV (reference sequence). This CDR3 has 14 residues.

The V and J genes are TRBV6-5 and TRBJ2-2; D is uncertain. The germline gives CDR1 MNHEY, CDR2 SVGAGI. Between the trimmed V and J ends, which lost 7 bases and 6 bases, there was a span of 18 bases. The CDR3 runs 15 residues. The CDR3 loop reads CASMLTVQWAGELFF. CDR3 DNA: TGTGCCAGCATGCTAACCGTCCAGTGGGCCGGGGAGCTGTTTTTT.

This clonotype was counted many times. V and J are TRBV2 and TRBJ1-6, with 9 bases that match TRBD1. The germline V gene has CDR1 SNHLY and CDR2 FYNNEI. The CDR3 totals 16 residues. J lost 7 bases, V lost 7 bases, and 11 bases had no gene match. The CDR3 sequence: CASKASTGGANSPLHF. The CDR3 nucleotides are TGTGCCAGCAAGGCCTCTACAGGGGGCGCGAATTCACCCCTCCACTTT.

In its sample, this clonotype was seen many times. The V gene is TRBV9, the J gene TRBJ2-7, with D uncertain. Per the germline V gene, CDR1 is SGDLS and CDR2 is YYNGEE. V lost 0 bases and J lost 2, with 9 bases in between. The CDR3 totals 14 residues. CDR3 sequence: CASSVGQTPYEQYF. The CDR3 DNA sequence: TGTGCCAGCAGCGTAGGGCAGACCCCCTACGAGCAGTACTTC.